These 25 T cell receptor beta chains originate from one sample sequenced in a study of control samples from healthy donors and cancer patients. Here immunoSEQ multiplex PCR was the method, and the copy in TCRdb shows in-frame clones only, minus some. The table lists about 180,000 clones, approximately 91% of them singletons. Material for sequencing was blood. These receptors originate from a woman between 35 and 50 years old in good health.

The chain is built from TRBV19 and TRBJ1-1; 7 bases are shared with TRBD1. The CDR3 is 14 amino acids. Trimming cost V 5 bases and J 5 bases; bases outside gene matches: 8. Germline CDR1 is LNHDA and CDR2 is SQIVND (reference sequence). The CDR3 is CASSSSGGDTEAFF. The CDR3 region has the DNA TGTGCCAGTAGTTCGTCAGGGGGTGATACTGAAGCTTTCTTT.

The rearrangement links TRBV3-1 (or the pseudogene TRBV3-2) to TRBJ2-4, with 8 bases lining up with TRBD2. The germline V gene encodes CDR1 LGHDT and CDR2 YNNKEL (reference sequence). V lost 4 bases, J lost 0 bases, and 5 bases stayed unmatched. The CDR3 has 16 amino acids. CDR3 nucleotide sequence: TGTGCCAGCAGCCCCGGACTAGCCTCAGCCAAAAACATTCAGTACTTC. This encodes CASSPGLASAKNIQYF.

The V and J genes are TRBV4-2 and TRBJ1-2, with a tentative D call TRBD1 (5 bases). Per the germline V gene, CDR1 is LGHNA and CDR2 is YNFKEQ. The CDR3 runs 16 residues. The germline V and J ends were trimmed by 1 base and 3 bases, with 15 bases remaining between them. As DNA, the CDR3 is TGTGCCAGCAGCCAAGCCCTCCTACAGGATTACTATGGCTACACCTTC. Protein product: CASSQALLQDYYGYTF.

This chain joins TRBV19 and TRBJ1-1; TRBD1 aligns across 8 bases. This CDR3 contains 13 residues. The J segment lost 3 bases and the V segment lost 9 bases, leaving 6 bases of the junction unmatched. The germline V gene has CDR1 LNHDA and CDR2 SQIVND (reference sequence). The CDR3 sequence: CASETGGYTEAFF. The DNA of the CDR3 is TGTGCCAGCGAAACAGGGGGTTACACTGAAGCTTTCTTT.

The chain employs TRBV27 and TRBJ1-1; the D gene is possibly TRBD1 (5 bases). Trimming pared 5 bases from V and 3 bases from J, leaving 13 bases between. Looked up from germline, CDR1 is MNHEY and CDR2 is SMNVEV (reference sequence). The CDR3 runs to 14 residues. The CDR3 DNA reads TGTGCCAGCAGTCCACGGGGGGGACACACTGAAGCTTTCTTT. Its translation is CASSPRGGHTEAFF.

V gene TRBV2 combines with J gene TRBJ1-2; maybe TRBD1 (6 bases). V dropped 4 bases and J dropped 3 bases, with 9 bases sitting between them. Germline V CDR1 and CDR2: SNHLY, FYNNEI. The length of the CDR3 is 13 residues. The CDR3 spells CASSGQDDYGYTF. CDR3 DNA: TGTGCCAGCAGTGGACAGGACGACTATGGCTACACCTTC.

The chain is built from TRBV25-1 and TRBJ1-1, with 10 bases identical to TRBD1. Germline V CDR1 and CDR2: MGHDK, SYGVNS. The CDR3 is made up of 18 amino acids. V trimming: 6 bases; J trimming: 0 bases; junction bases outside the gene matches: 13. CDR3 protein: CASRETGGVNSMNTEAFF. The CDR3 DNA reads as TGTGCCAGCAGGGAGACAGGGGGCGTCAACTCCATGAACACTGAAGCTTTCTTT.

V gene TRBV10-3 combines with J gene TRBJ2-3, with D tentatively TRBD1 or TRBD2 (5 bases each). V dropped 4 bases and J dropped 6 bases, with 23 bases sitting between them. Germline CDR1 is ENHRY and CDR2 is SYGVKD. The length of the CDR3 is 17 residues. CDR3 DNA sequence: TGTGCCATCAGTGCTTCCGGGGACGGAGGCGCCAGGGATACGCAGTATTTT. Translation: CAISASGDGGARDTQYF.

The V and J genes are TRBV4-1 and TRBJ1-2; D not certain. The CDR3 consists of 12 residues. Germline values: CDR1 MGHRA, CDR2 YSYEKL. Trimming removed 0 bases from V and 5 bases from J, with 4 bases in between. The CDR3 nucleotides are TGCGCCAGCAGCCAAGACGGTTATGGCTACACCTTC. Translated, it gives CASSQDGYGYTF.

Here the CDR3 reads CASSPREISAPLHF. CDR3 nucleotide sequence: TGTGCCAGCAGCCCCCGAGAGATCAGCGCACCCCTCCACTTT. This chain joins TRBV14 and TRBJ1-6, with D hard to call. Deletions cut 4 bases from V and 11 bases from J, with 15 bases between. Germline V gene sequence: CDR1 SGHDN, CDR2 FVKESK. The CDR3 has 14 residues. The whole variable domain, filled in from reference TRBV14 and TRBJ1-6, reads EAGVTQFPSHSVIEKGQTVTLRCDPISGHDNLYWYRRVMGKEIKFLLHFVKESKQDESGMPNNRFLAERTGGTYSTLKVQPAELEDSGVYFCASSPREISAPLHFGNGTRLTVT.

CDR3 protein: CASSPGGASGVRETQYF. As DNA, the CDR3 is TGCGCCAGCAGCCCTGGCGGGGCTAGCGGGGTTAGGGAGACCCAGTACTTC. The gene calls are TRBV5-1 and TRBJ2-5; 9 bases map to TRBD2. Trimming removed 4 bases from V and 5 bases from J; junction bases left unmatched: 15. The V gene's germline CDR1 is SGHRS and CDR2 YFSETQ. The CDR3 spans 17 residues.

This clone was recorded once. The chain joins TRBV27 to TRBJ2-2; 8 positions match TRBD2. The junction had 13 bases not matched to a gene; V was cut back by 8 bases and J by 5 bases. The CDR3 consists of 16 residues. Germline values: CDR1 MNHEY, CDR2 SMNVEV (reference sequence). The CDR3 is CASGLPGGPWTGELFF. CDR3 coding DNA: TGTGCCAGCGGCCTTCCGGGGGGGCCGTGGACCGGGGAGCTGTTTTTT.

The chain combines TRBV19 with TRBJ1-6; D is possibly TRBD1 (6 bases). With 4 bases removed from V and 4 bases from J, the gap between germline ends came to 14 bases. This CDR3 spans 16 amino acids. Per germline, CDR1 LNHDA and CDR2 SQIVND (reference sequence). The CDR3, as DNA: TGTGCCAGTAGTAAACAGGGCGAAGGGTATAATTCACCCCTCCACTTT. This encodes CASSKQGEGYNSPLHF.

V usage is TRBV2 and J usage is TRBJ1-2; D is uncertain. CDR1 is SNHLY and CDR2 is FYNNEI in the germline V gene. This CDR3 has 15 residues. Trimming left V 4 bases short and J 3 bases short, with 15 bases between. The CDR3 spells CASSAAHRPDYGYTF. The CDR3 DNA reads TGTGCCAGCAGTGCAGCACACAGACCAGACTATGGCTACACCTTC. Based on the CDR3 plus reference TRBV2 and TRBJ1-2, the full variable domain is EPEVTQTPSHQVTQMGQEVILRCVPISNHLYFYWYRQILGQKVEFLVSFYNNEISEKSEIFDDQFSVERPDGSNFTLKIRSTKLEDSAMYFCASSAAHRPDYGYTFGSGTRLTVV.

V usage is TRBV7-9 and J usage is TRBJ1-2; D remains ambiguous. Trimming removed 5 bases at V and 7 bases at J, with 20 bases between. This CDR3 spans 15 amino acids. Germline CDR1 SEHNR, CDR2 FQNEAQ (reference sequence). This chain's CDR3 is CASSPFASTPTGYTF. The CDR3 DNA follows: TGTGCCAGCAGCCCCTTTGCTTCAACCCCTACTGGCTACACCTTC.

The chain couples TRBV7-6 to TRBJ2-7; tentatively, D is TRBD1 (7 bases). This CDR3 has 16 residues. Trimming pared 1 base from V and 3 bases from J, leaving 16 bases between. Germline V gene lookup returns CDR1 SGHVS and CDR2 FNYEAQ. As DNA, the CDR3 is TGTGCCAGCAGCTTAGTCCGGTCAGGGGGACTCTACGAGCAGTACTTC. Protein: CASSLVRSGGLYEQYF. The full variable domain, its missing parts supplied by reference TRBV7-6 and TRBJ2-7, is GAGVSQSPRYKVTKRGQDVALRCDPISGHVSLYWYRQALGQGPEFLTYFNYEAQQDKSGLPNDRFSAERPEGSISTLTIQRTEQRDSAMYRCASSLVRSGGLYEQYFGPGTRLTVT.

The genes are TRBV23-1 and TRBJ2-3; a weak D match, TRBD2 (5 bases). TRBV23-1 carries the ORF label, with uncertain function. V was cut by 7 bases and J by 6 bases, with 14 bases left in between. The CDR3 is 13 residues long. CDR3 residues: CASMVRAADTQYF. CDR3 nucleotides: TGCGCCAGCATGGTGAGGGCAGCCGATACGCAGTATTTT.

V and J are TRBV15 and TRBJ1-5; D possibly corresponds to TRBD1 (6 bases). This CDR3 comprises 17 residues. V was clipped by 1 base and J by 1 base, with 14 bases between them. Germline CDR1 is LNHNV and CDR2 is YYDKDF (reference sequence). Written as DNA, the CDR3 is TGTGCCACCAGCAGAGGACGCCCGGGACAAAGCAATCAGCCCCAGCATTTT. Its translation is CATSRGRPGQSNQPQHF.

The V call is TRBV4-2, the J call TRBJ1-2, with TRBD1 matching over 8 bases. J lost 3 bases, V lost 4 bases, and 10 bases had no gene match. The germline V gene has CDR1 LGHNA and CDR2 YNFKEQ. The CDR3 totals 16 residues. Here the CDR3 DNA reads TGTGCCAGCAGCCCCCCCACACCGGACAGGGACTATGGCTACACCTTC. Translated: CASSPPTPDRDYGYTF.

The chain recombines TRBV3-1 (or the pseudogene TRBV3-2) with TRBJ2-4, with D perhaps matching TRBD1 (6 bases). The germline V gene encodes CDR1 LGHDT and CDR2 YNNKEL (reference sequence). The CDR3 length is 14 residues. With 4 bases removed from V and 3 bases from J, the gap between germline ends came to 10 bases. CDR3 nucleotides: TGTGCCAGCAGCCCAGAGGGGGTCAAAAACATTCAGTACTTC. Translating gives CASSPEGVKNIQYF.

In the case of this clone: The sample holds other DNA sequences that translate to the same CDR3. V gene TRBV7-9 combines with J gene TRBJ2-7; a weak D match, TRBD1 (6 bases). V was shortened by 0 bases and J by 3 bases, with 6 bases between the two germline ends. Germline CDR1 SEHNR, CDR2 FQNEAQ (reference sequence). The CDR3 is made up of 13 amino acids. CDR3 protein: CASSLAGGYEQYF. DNA of the CDR3: TGTGCCAGCAGCTTAGCAGGGGGCTACGAGCAGTACTTC.

The rearrangement joins TRBV19 to TRBJ1-4, with a possible D match to TRBD1 (6 bases). Germline CDR1 LNHDA, CDR2 SQIVND (reference sequence). This CDR3 region has 15 residues. V was clipped by 6 bases and J by 5 bases, with 16 bases between them. DNA of the CDR3: TGTGCCAGTAGACAGTCGGGGGCTGGGAATGAAAAACTGTTTTTT. Translation: CASRQSGAGNEKLFF.

The chain recombines TRBV12-3 or TRBV12-4 with TRBJ1-2; D remains ambiguous. The length of the CDR3 is 11 residues. Trimming cost V 3 bases and J 10 bases, with 9 bases left between them. The CDR3 region is CASSFGQTYTF. The DNA of the CDR3 is TGTGCCAGCAGTTTCGGGCAAACCTACACCTTC.

The gene calls are TRBV5-1 and TRBJ1-5, with 10 bases fitting TRBD1. The J segment lost 8 bases and the V segment lost 7 bases, leaving 9 bases of the junction unmatched. The CDR3 is 14 amino acids. Germline V gene sequence: CDR1 SGHRS, CDR2 YFSETQ. The CDR3 loop is CASAGQGIVKPQHF. CDR3 nucleotide sequence: TGCGCCAGCGCGGGACAGGGGATTGTTAAGCCCCAGCATTTT.

The rearrangement uses TRBV5-1 and TRBJ1-1; D perhaps matches TRBD1 (5 bases). Trimming removed 0 bases at V and 3 bases at J, with 12 bases between. Germline CDR1 is SGHRS and CDR2 is YFSETQ. The CDR3 has 15 residues. CDR3 nucleotide sequence: TGCGCCAGCAGCTTGGGTCCCGGGGGGGACACTGAAGCTTTCTTT. Translation: CASSLGPGGDTEAFF.